Below, 17 T cell receptor beta chains from the same sample are listed, as sequenced in a study of Ad26.COV2.S vaccination and SARS-CoV-2 variants. Indicated treatment: about 20 received Ad26.COV2.S at low or high dose, single or two shots; about 5 received placebo; per-sample allocation not given. Sampling occurred on day 63 after the first vaccine or placebo injection. The assay was immunoSEQ multiplex PCR, and TCRdb's table has in-frame clones only and misses some. Here the sample spans around 300,000 clones, approximately 87% being singletons. The sequenced sample was peripheral blood, obtained in a trial of Ad26.COV2.S vaccine versus placebo. These receptors all stem from a person between 18 and 59 years old who received the Ad26.COV2.S COVID-19 vaccine or a placebo.

The rearrangement joins TRBV29-1 to TRBJ1-5; no firm D call. CDR1 is SQVTM and CDR2 is ANQGSEA in the germline V gene. V lost 6 bases and J 4 bases, leaving 13 bases between the germline ends. The CDR3 sequence is 13 residues long. The CDR3 bases are TGCAGCGTAAGACCCGGCTCGAATCAGCCCCAGCATTTT. Translating it yields CSVRPGSNQPQHF.

The V gene is TRBV14, the J gene TRBJ1-2; D may be TRBD1 (5 bases). The germline V and J ends were trimmed by 4 bases and 0 bases, with 6 bases remaining between them. In germline, CDR1 is SGHDN, CDR2 FVKESK. This CDR3 is 13 amino acids long. This CDR3 is CASSPGTNYGYTF. Written as DNA, the CDR3 is TGTGCCAGCAGCCCAGGGACTAACTATGGCTACACCTTC.

The chain recombines TRBV4-3 with TRBJ1-5, with D perhaps matching TRBD1 (6 bases). Germline values: CDR1 LGHNA, CDR2 YSLEER. This CDR3 spans 15 amino acids. Trimming stripped 1 base from V and 4 bases from J, with 11 bases between. The CDR3 sequence is CASSQGRGGNQPQHF. CDR3 bases: TGCGCCAGCAGCCAAGGGAGAGGGGGTAATCAGCCCCAGCATTTT.

The gene calls are TRBV3-1 (or the pseudogene TRBV3-2) and TRBJ2-1, with no clear D. The ends were cut back, 0 bases at V and 6 bases at J, with 12 bases in the middle. The CDR3 is 15 amino acids. Germline CDR1 LGHDT, CDR2 YNNKEL (reference sequence). The CDR3 nucleotides are TGTGCCAGCAGCCAAGACGCTTACTACGCCAATGAGCAGTTCTTC. It codes for CASSQDAYYANEQFF.

The V and J genes are TRBV10-2 and TRBJ2-1; unclear D gene. Per the germline V gene, CDR1 is WSHSY and CDR2 is SAAADI. The CDR3 has 13 residues. With 6 bases removed from V and 8 bases from J, the gap between germline ends came to 14 bases. The CDR3 DNA reads as TGCGCCAGCAGGGGTCTCTACCTGGATGAGCAGTTCTTC. Protein: CASRGLYLDEQFF.

The gene calls are TRBV2 and TRBJ1-3; D gene unclear. CDR1 is SNHLY, CDR2 FYNNEI, per germline. The CDR3 covers 15 residues. The V end was cut by 4 bases, the J end by 0 bases, with 10 bases between. The CDR3 region has the DNA TGTGCCAGCAGTGTTAACGGAGTCTCTGGAAACACCATATATTTT. Protein product: CASSVNGVSGNTIYF.

The gene calls are TRBV20-1 and TRBJ1-2, with D possibly matching TRBD1 (5 bases). This CDR3 contains 14 residues. Trimming took off 3 bases at V and 7 bases at J, with 18 bases between the two ends. Germline lookup yields CDR1 DFQATT and CDR2 SNEGSKA (reference sequence). The CDR3 sequence: CSASLPGSFGGYTF. The CDR3 nucleotides read TGCAGTGCTAGTTTGCCAGGGAGCTTTGGTGGCTACACCTTC.

The CDR3 nucleotides read TGCAGCGTTGGGGCGGGCCCGACCTCCGATAGCAATCAGCCCCAGCATTTT. Encoded protein: CSVGAGPTSDSNQPQHF. This rearrangement joins TRBV29-1 to TRBJ1-5; no firm D call. CDR1 SQVTM and CDR2 ANQGSEA come from the germline V gene. The CDR3 length is 17 residues. The ends were cut back, 4 bases at V and 0 bases at J, with 19 bases in the middle.

The J gene is TRBJ2-2, the V gene TRBV7-2, with D possibly called TRBD1 or TRBD2 (6 bases each). V lost 2 bases and J 7 bases, leaving 20 bases between the germline ends. The CDR3 is made up of 17 amino acids. Germline assignment: CDR1 SGHTA and CDR2 FQGNSA. CDR3 residues: CASSLIRGWGAGGELFF. The CDR3 DNA is TGTGCCAGCAGCTTAATTCGTGGGTGGGGGGCAGGCGGGGAGCTGTTTTTT.

The CDR3 DNA follows: TGCGCCAGCAGCTTGGCCGGCGGACACTACAATGAGCAGTTCTTC. Its protein product is CASSLAGGHYNEQFF. The genes are TRBV5-1 and TRBJ2-1; D might be TRBD1 (5 bases). Germline CDR1 reads SGHRS; CDR2 reads YFSETQ. Trimming removed 0 bases at V and 3 bases at J, with 10 bases between. The CDR3 consists of 15 residues.

CDR3 in amino acids: CASSSPTEYTEAFF. The DNA of the CDR3 is TGTGCCAGTAGTTCCCCCACAGAGTACACTGAAGCTTTCTTT. The gene calls are TRBV19 and TRBJ1-1; D uncertain. The CDR3 covers 14 residues. The V end lost 5 bases, the J end lost 3 bases, and 13 bases lay between the germline ends. From germline, CDR1 is LNHDA and CDR2 SQIVND (reference sequence).

The V call is TRBV2, the J call TRBJ1-2; 8 bases fit TRBD1. CDR1 is SNHLY and CDR2 is FYNNEI in the germline V gene. The CDR3 consists of 13 residues. V trimming: 2 bases; J trimming: 8 bases; junction bases outside the gene matches: 4. The CDR3 reads CASSERTGNGYTF. CDR3 DNA: TGTGCCAGCAGTGAAAGGACAGGGAACGGCTACACCTTC. The whole variable domain, filled in from reference TRBV2 and TRBJ1-2, reads EPEVTQTPSHQVTQMGQEVILRCVPISNHLYFYWYRQILGQKVEFLVSFYNNEISEKSEIFDDQFSVERPDGSNFTLKIRSTKLEDSAMYFCASSERTGNGYTFGSGTRLTVV.

Here the CDR3 reads CASRPGSYQPQHF. DNA for the CDR3: TGTGCCAGCAGACCCGGTTCTTATCAGCCCCAGCATTTT. The chain has TRBV27 and TRBJ1-5; unclear D gene. The CDR3 totals 13 residues. Germline CDR1 reads MNHEY; CDR2 reads SMNVEV (reference sequence). Trimming took 6 bases from V and 5 from J, leaving 11 bases between them.

The J gene is TRBJ2-6, the V gene TRBV12-5; 10 bases map to TRBD1. Trimming took 4 bases from V and 4 from J; bases not matched to a gene: 4. The length of the CDR3 is 16 residues. Germline CDR1 LGHNT, CDR2 FRNRAP. The CDR3 loop reads CASGSGTGVGANVLTF. As DNA, the CDR3 is TGTGCTAGTGGTTCCGGGACAGGGGTAGGGGCCAACGTCCTGACTTTC.

This clone showed up just once. The rearrangement links TRBV19 to TRBJ2-1, with D perhaps matching TRBD1 (5 bases). Trimming pared 7 bases from V and 2 bases from J, leaving 9 bases between. Looked up from germline, CDR1 is LNHDA and CDR2 is SQIVND (reference sequence). This CDR3 is 13 amino acids long. CDR3 protein: CASKGLAYNEQFF. CDR3 DNA: TGTGCCAGTAAGGGGCTCGCCTACAATGAGCAGTTCTTC. Based on the CDR3 plus reference TRBV19 and TRBJ2-1, the full variable domain is DGGITQSPKYLFRKEGQNVTLSCEQNLNHDAMYWYRQDPGQGLRLIYYSQIVNDFQKGDIAEGYSVSREKKESFPLTVTSAQKNPTAFYLCASKGLAYNEQFFGPGTRLTVL.

The chain combines TRBV7-9 with TRBJ2-3, with TRBD1 as a possible D gene (6 bases). Germline loops: CDR1 SEHNR, CDR2 FQNEAQ (reference sequence). V lost 3 bases to trimming and J lost 2 bases, with 15 bases between them. The CDR3 covers 16 residues. As DNA, the CDR3 is TGTGCCAGCAGCTTCTCCTGGACAGAGAACACAGATACGCAGTATTTT. Translated: CASSFSWTENTDTQYF. Drawing the rest from reference TRBV7-9 and TRBJ2-3, the complete variable domain is DTGVSQNPRHKITKRGQNVTFRCDPISEHNRLYWYRQTLGQGPEFLTYFQNEAQLEKSRLLSDRFSAERPKGSFSTLEIQRTEQGDSAMYLCASSFSWTENTDTQYFGPGTRLTVL.

This clone was picked up one time. The chain links TRBV19 to TRBJ2-7, with a weak D call TRBD2 (5 bases). Germline V CDR1 and CDR2: LNHDA, SQIVND (reference sequence). The CDR3 spans 14 residues. V was clipped by 8 bases and J by 1 base, with 15 bases between them. The CDR3 region is CASAGAGRSYEQYF. CDR3 DNA sequence: TGTGCCAGTGCGGGTGCTGGGAGATCCTACGAGCAGTACTTC.